Given below is one TCR beta chain in context. Only in-frame clones appear in the TCRdb table, and some are missing; sequencing was by immunoSEQ multiplex PCR. This table holds about 330,000 clones, 87% found once. These data originate in a study of blood T cell repertoires in COVID-19. The CDR3 consists of 16 residues. V lost 3 bases and J lost 2, with 14 bases in between. CDR1 is SGHAT and CDR2 is FQNNGV in the germline V gene. Sequencing was done on a sample of peripheral blood. The gene calls are TRBV11-2 and TRBJ1-3, with D possibly being TRBD1 (6 bases). The TCR comes from a young man with COVID-19, enrolled during active disease. CDR3 coding DNA: TGTGCCAGCAGCTTCACTACAGGGATAGCTGGAAACACCATATATTTT. Translating it yields CASSFTTGIAGNTIYF.